Shown below are 26 T cell receptor beta chains from a single sample sequenced in a study of blood T cell repertoires in COVID-19. Method: immunoSEQ multiplex PCR; TCRdb's copy keeps in-frame clones and lacks some. The sample has about 360,000 clones, 65% to 85% seen once. The sample consisted of peripheral blood. The receptors stem from a man younger than 40 with active or convalescent COVID-19.

With respect to this clone: Relative to the germline gene, one junction end is altered; a read error may explain this. V is TRBV24-1 and J is TRBJ2-3, with D hard to call. CDR3 length: 13 residues. Per the germline V gene, CDR1 is KGHDR and CDR2 is SFDVKD. DNA for the CDR3: TGTGCCACCCGTGAGGTCGGGACAGATACGCAGTATTTT. It translates to CATREVGTDTQYF.

The CDR3 nucleotides are TGTGCCAGCCGCCCGCACAGGGGCGGCTACACCTTC. It translates to CASRPHRGGYTF. The V gene is TRBV6-4, the J gene TRBJ1-2; 7 bases are a match to TRBD1. Germline-derived CDR1 and CDR2 are MRHNA and SNTAGT. The CDR3 has 12 residues. With 8 bases clipped from V and 8 bases from J, the junction kept 8 bases outside the gene matches.

The chain combines TRBV5-1 with TRBJ1-1; perhaps TRBD1 as D (5 bases). The V gene's germline CDR1 is SGHRS and CDR2 YFSETQ. Trimming stripped 6 bases from V and 0 bases from J, with 12 bases between. CDR3 length equals 14 residues. CDR3 DNA sequence: TGCGCCAGCAAAGTTGGGGGGTTGAACACTGAAGCTTTCTTT. It yields the protein CASKVGGLNTEAFF.

The rearrangement joins TRBV10-3 to TRBJ2-3, with 11 positions matching TRBD1. CDR3 length: 14 amino acids. Germline V CDR1 and CDR2: ENHRY, SYGVKD. V dropped 10 bases and J dropped 4; count of bases not matched to a gene: 7. Here the CDR3 DNA reads TGTGCCACTAGGACAGGGGGCGCCGCAGATACGCAGTATTTT. Translation: CATRTGGAADTQYF.

This clone was seen a few times. The CDR3, as DNA: TGTGCCAGCAGCTTCGGGGACACTTCATTCTCTGGAAACACCATATATTTT. Translated: CASSFGDTSFSGNTIYF. The genes are TRBV11-2 and TRBJ1-3; perhaps TRBD1 as D (6 bases). The V end was cut by 3 bases, the J end by 0 bases, with 15 bases between. This CDR3 comprises 17 residues. CDR1 SGHAT and CDR2 FQNNGV come from the germline V gene.

V and J are TRBV6-2 or TRBV6-3 and TRBJ1-1; no definite D call. From germline, CDR1 is MNHEY and CDR2 SVGEGT. Deletions cut 0 bases from V and 8 bases from J, with 13 bases between. The CDR3 spans 14 residues. DNA for the CDR3: TGTGCCAGCAGTTACTCGACGGAGATCGTGGAAGCTTTCTTT. Amino acid sequence: CASSYSTEIVEAFF.

The chain links TRBV28 to TRBJ1-4, with 10 nucleotides matching TRBD1. The trim removed 1 base at V and 5 bases at J, leaving 4 bases unmatched. Germline V gene lookup returns CDR1 MDHEN and CDR2 SYDVKM. There are 16 residues in the CDR3. The CDR3: CASSLSSGQGNEKLFF. CDR3 in DNA: TGTGCCAGCAGTTTATCCTCGGGACAGGGGAATGAAAAACTGTTTTTT. Looking up the rest from reference TRBV28 and TRBJ1-4 gives the full variable domain: DVKVTQSSRYLVKRTGEKVFLECVQDMDHENMFWYRQDPGLGLRLIYFSYDVKMKEKGDIPEGYSVSREKKERFSLILESASTNQTSMYLCASSLSSGQGNEKLFFGSGTQLSVL.

V gene TRBV6-2 or TRBV6-3 combines with J gene TRBJ2-1; 7 bases map to TRBD1. Per the germline V gene, CDR1 is MNHEY and CDR2 is SVGEGT. This CDR3 comprises 14 residues. V dropped 2 bases and J dropped 9; count of bases not matched to a gene: 7. The CDR3 region is CASSYGERGPEQFF. The CDR3 nucleotides are TGTGCCAGCAGTTACGGGGAGAGGGGGCCTGAGCAGTTCTTC.

V is TRBV30 and J is TRBJ1-4; weak D call: TRBD1 (6 bases). V was cut by 5 bases and J by 0 bases, with 10 bases left in between. The CDR3 totals 14 residues. The germline V gene has CDR1 GTSNPN and CDR2 SVGIG (reference sequence). The CDR3 DNA is TGTGCCTGGCGACAGGTAGCAACTAATGAAAAACTGTTTTTT. Protein sequence: CAWRQVATNEKLFF.

V gene TRBV27 combines with J gene TRBJ2-7; D gene ambiguous. Germline assignment: CDR1 MNHEY and CDR2 SMNVEV (reference sequence). The CDR3 runs 15 residues. Deletions cut 8 bases from V and 3 bases from J, with 20 bases between. CDR3 sequence reads: CASAFFSSRVYEQYF. The CDR3 coding sequence is TGTGCCAGCGCCTTCTTTAGCTCTCGGGTCTACGAGCAGTACTTC.

The chain recombines TRBV7-2 with TRBJ2-3, with TRBD2 identical over 14 bases. The CDR3 is 17 amino acids. The V gene end was trimmed by 5 bases and the J gene end by 3 bases; junction bases not matched to a gene: 7. The V gene's germline CDR1 is SGHTA and CDR2 FQGNSA. In nucleotides, the CDR3 is TGTGCCAGCAGCCAATTTGGGACTAGCGGGGGAACAGATACGCAGTATTTT. Residues: CASSQFGTSGGTDTQYF.

This chain uses TRBV27 with TRBJ2-3; 9 positions agree with TRBD1. Germline V lookup: CDR1 MNHEY, CDR2 SMNVEV (reference sequence). Losses at the gene ends were 0 bases for V and 3 bases for J; bases not matched to a gene: 1. The CDR3 contains 15 residues. In DNA form, the CDR3 reads TGTGCCAGCAGTTTATCGGGACAGGGAACAGATACGCAGTATTTT. It translates to CASSLSGQGTDTQYF.

There are a few counts of this clone. The V call is TRBV27, the J call TRBJ2-7; TRBD2 is a possible D gene (6 bases). The CDR3 runs 13 residues. The V end lost 6 bases, the J end lost 3 bases, and 12 bases lay between the germline ends. CDR1 is MNHEY, CDR2 SMNVEV, per germline (reference sequence). The CDR3: CASSPRGLYEQYF. The CDR3 DNA reads TGTGCCAGCAGCCCGCGGGGCCTCTACGAGCAGTACTTC.

The V gene is TRBV30, the J gene TRBJ1-2; unclear D gene. Germline assignment: CDR1 GTSNPN and CDR2 SVGIG (reference sequence). There are 15 residues in the CDR3. Trimming stripped 5 bases from V and 2 bases from J, with 18 bases between. The CDR3 sequence is CAWAAWAAYNYGYTF. CDR3 coding DNA: TGTGCCTGGGCTGCGTGGGCAGCCTACAACTATGGCTACACCTTC.

The CDR3 DNA is TGTGCCAGCAGCCAAACTGGGGCCTCCTACAATGAGCAGTTCTTC. It is translated as CASSQTGASYNEQFF. V usage is TRBV14 and J usage is TRBJ2-1, with D maybe TRBD1 (5 bases). Trimming cost V 2 bases and J 0 bases, with 8 bases left between them. Germline assignment: CDR1 SGHDN and CDR2 FVKESK. The CDR3 runs 15 residues.

V and J are TRBV18 and TRBJ1-6; D remains ambiguous. Germline V gives CDR1 KGHSH, CDR2 LQKENI. V gave up 6 bases and J gave up 10 bases, with 19 bases separating them. The CDR3 is 15 residues long. The CDR3 protein is CASSTRQDKSSPLHF. The CDR3 coding sequence is TGTGCCAGCTCTACCAGGCAGGATAAGAGCTCACCCCTCCACTTT. The variable domain in full, with the rest retrieved from reference TRBV18 and TRBJ1-6, is NAGVMQNPRHLVRRRGQEARLRCSPMKGHSHVYWYRQLPEEGLKFMVYLQKENIIDESGMPKERFSAEFPKEGPSILRIQQVVRGDSAAYFCASSTRQDKSSPLHFGNGTRLTVT.

V is TRBV7-3 and J is TRBJ1-6; 9 bases fit TRBD1. V was pared by 5 bases and J by 5 bases, with 4 bases of the junction left unmatched. This CDR3 region has 15 residues. The germline V gene has CDR1 SGHTA and CDR2 FQGTGA. The CDR3 region is CASSRTGGNNSPLHF. CDR3 nucleotides: TGTGCCAGCAGCCGCACAGGGGGCAATAATTCACCCCTCCACTTT.

The V call is TRBV29-1, the J call TRBJ1-5, with TRBD1 matching 9 bases. Germline V CDR1 and CDR2: SQVTM, ANQGSEA. This CDR3 is built from 14 residues. The J segment lost 5 bases and the V segment lost 7 bases, leaving 9 bases of the junction unmatched. In nucleotides, the CDR3 is TGCAGCGCGAGGGTGGGACAGGGCTATCAGCCCCAGCATTTT. It specifies CSARVGQGYQPQHF.

The rearrangement joins TRBV5-6 to TRBJ1-4; possibly TRBD1 for D (5 bases). Between the trimmed V and J ends, which lost 4 bases and 0 bases, there was a span of 7 bases. The V gene's germline CDR1 is SGHDT and CDR2 YYEEEE. This CDR3 comprises 14 residues. The CDR3 loop is CASSPTATNEKLFF. The CDR3 DNA follows: TGTGCCAGCAGCCCGACAGCAACTAATGAAAAACTGTTTTTT.

This clone was detected once. The chain employs TRBV19 and TRBJ1-4; TRBD1 is a possible D gene (5 bases). Trimming cost V 7 bases and J 2 bases, with 17 bases left between them. From germline, CDR1 is LNHDA and CDR2 SQIVND (reference sequence). The CDR3 is 16 amino acids. CDR3 region: CASKPLGVSTNEKLFF. CDR3 DNA: TGTGCCAGTAAGCCCCTAGGGGTCTCGACTAATGAAAAACTGTTTTTT.

This chain joins TRBV4-1 and TRBJ2-1; TRBD2 matches 7 bases. From germline, CDR1 is MGHRA and CDR2 YSYEKL. Unmatched junction bases numbered 8, after V lost 1 base and J lost 5 bases. This CDR3 spans 16 amino acids. The CDR3: CASSQGALALDNEQFF. DNA for the CDR3: TGCGCCAGCAGCCAAGGGGCACTAGCGCTTGACAATGAGCAGTTCTTC.

The rearrangement joins TRBV5-1 to TRBJ2-1; 10 nucleotides line up with TRBD2. After removal of 4 bases from V and 6 bases from J, the junction contained 10 bases not matched to a gene. The CDR3 totals 16 residues. Germline V gene data show CDR1 as SGHRS and CDR2 as YFSETQ. The CDR3 region has the DNA TGCGCCAGCAGCGTCACCGGGACTAGCGCGACCAATGAGCAGTTCTTC. Translating gives CASSVTGTSATNEQFF.

The chain employs TRBV4-1 and TRBJ2-7, with TRBD2 identical over 10 bases. CDR1 is MGHRA, CDR2 YSYEKL, per germline. The CDR3 loop spans 16 amino acids. The J segment lost 4 bases and the V segment lost 2 bases, leaving 8 bases of the junction unmatched. CDR3 sequence reads: CASSQPASGSSYEQYF. In nucleotides, the CDR3 is TGCGCCAGCAGCCAACCCGCTAGCGGGAGTTCTTACGAGCAGTACTTC.

On this clone itself: A read error may account for a junction end that differs from germline. The chain links TRBV7-2 to TRBJ2-7; TRBD1 is a possible D gene (6 bases). CDR1 is SGHTA and CDR2 is FQGNSA in the germline V gene. The CDR3 sequence is 16 residues long. CDR3 nucleotide sequence: TGTGCCAGCACCTTACAAATGGGGACAACCGGTTACGAGCAGTACTTC. Encoded protein: CASTLQMGTTGYEQYF.

This chain uses TRBV18 with TRBJ1-2; TRBD1 matches at 11 bases. From germline, CDR1 is KGHSH and CDR2 LQKENI. The CDR3 sequence is 15 residues long. J gave up 7 bases and V 2 bases, and 6 bases lay outside the gene matches. This CDR3 reads CASSPTDRGLTGYTF. The CDR3 DNA sequence: TGTGCCAGCTCACCAACGGACAGGGGGCTGACTGGCTACACCTTC.

The chain links TRBV19 to TRBJ1-1; the D gene is possibly TRBD1 (6 bases). Looked up from germline, CDR1 is LNHDA and CDR2 is SQIVND (reference sequence). V dropped 7 bases and J dropped 5 bases, with 17 bases sitting between them. This CDR3 contains 14 residues. CDR3 bases: TGTGCCAGTAAGCACAGGGAGTTTAGGACTGAAGCTTTCTTT. Its translation: CASKHREFRTEAFF.